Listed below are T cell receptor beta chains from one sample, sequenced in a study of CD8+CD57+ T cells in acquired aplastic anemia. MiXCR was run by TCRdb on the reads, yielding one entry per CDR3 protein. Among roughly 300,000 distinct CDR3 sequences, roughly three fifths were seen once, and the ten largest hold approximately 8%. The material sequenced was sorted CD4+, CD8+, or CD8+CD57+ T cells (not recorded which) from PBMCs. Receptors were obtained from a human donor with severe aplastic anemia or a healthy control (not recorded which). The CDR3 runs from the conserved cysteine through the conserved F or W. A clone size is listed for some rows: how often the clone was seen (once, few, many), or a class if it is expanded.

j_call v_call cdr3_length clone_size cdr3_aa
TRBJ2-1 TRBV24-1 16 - CATSPGGPQSYNEQFF
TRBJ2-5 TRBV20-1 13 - CSASRGMVQPQYF
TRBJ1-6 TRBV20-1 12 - CSARPASGRIHF
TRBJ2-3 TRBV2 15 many CASRGDRGGTDTQYF
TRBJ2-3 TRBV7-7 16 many CASSLSLTQGTDTQYF
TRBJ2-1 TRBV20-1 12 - CSAKASYNEQFF
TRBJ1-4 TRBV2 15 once CASSEGGQSNEKLFF
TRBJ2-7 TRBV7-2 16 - CASSTGLAGGSYEQYF
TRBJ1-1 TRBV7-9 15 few CASSLGKPGNTEAFF
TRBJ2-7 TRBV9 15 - CASSGGPDWSYEQYF
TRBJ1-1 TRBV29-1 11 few CSVKRTGEAFF
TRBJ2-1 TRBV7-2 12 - CASSLMVNEQFF
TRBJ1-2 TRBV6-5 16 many CASIHIRDRGNYGYTF
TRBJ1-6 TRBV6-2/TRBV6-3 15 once CASSYGSGGHSPLHF
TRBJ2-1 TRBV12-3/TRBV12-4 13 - CASSPQGAGEQFF
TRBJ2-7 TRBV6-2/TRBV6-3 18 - CASSSRGAGELRHYEQYF
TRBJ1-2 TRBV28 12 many CASRQGAYGYTF
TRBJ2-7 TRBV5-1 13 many CASSFTSPSEQYF
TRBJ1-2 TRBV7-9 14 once CASSLSAGRSGYTF
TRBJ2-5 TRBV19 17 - CASSTQRNGLQGETQYF
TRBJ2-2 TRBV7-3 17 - CASSLNRAAINTGELFF